The entry that follows covers one T cell receptor (beta chain) sequence. Antigen unknown. The source of the sample is a study of siplizumab effects on memory and regulatory T cells. Findings of the study overall: A mean of approximately 70% of mappable alloreactive CD4+ clones were Treg-derived with siplizumab, compared with 26.9% in controls.

V was trimmed by 1 base and J by 2 bases, leaving 0 bases between them. CDR1 is SGHRS, CDR2 YFSETQ, per germline. CDR3 length: 12 residues. TCRdb keeps only in-frame clones here, not all; method: immunoSEQ multiplex PCR. The sample lists 100,000 to 110,000 clones; around 90% were seen once. The rearrangement links TRBV5-1 to TRBJ2-2, with D unclear. Sample: CD4+ T cells sorted from blood. The origin of this receptor is a human donor in good health. CDR3 region: CASSLNTGELFF. The DNA for the CDR3 is TGCGCCAGCAGCTTGAACACCGGGGAGCTGTTTTTT.